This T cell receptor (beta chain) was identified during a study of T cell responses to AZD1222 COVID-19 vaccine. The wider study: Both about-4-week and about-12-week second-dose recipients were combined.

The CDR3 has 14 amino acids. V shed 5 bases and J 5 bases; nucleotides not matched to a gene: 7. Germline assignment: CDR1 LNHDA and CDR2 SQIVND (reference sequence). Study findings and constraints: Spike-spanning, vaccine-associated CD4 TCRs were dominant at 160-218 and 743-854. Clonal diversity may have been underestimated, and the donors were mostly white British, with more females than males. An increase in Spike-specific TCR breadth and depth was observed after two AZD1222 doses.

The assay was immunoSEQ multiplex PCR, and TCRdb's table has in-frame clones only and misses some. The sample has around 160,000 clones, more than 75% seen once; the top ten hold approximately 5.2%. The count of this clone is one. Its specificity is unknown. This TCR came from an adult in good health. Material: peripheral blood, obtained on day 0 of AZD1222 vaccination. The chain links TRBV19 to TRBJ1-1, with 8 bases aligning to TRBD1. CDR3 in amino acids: CASSGIQGGTEAFF. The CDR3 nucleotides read TGTGCCAGTAGTGGAATACAGGGGGGTACTGAAGCTTTCTTT.